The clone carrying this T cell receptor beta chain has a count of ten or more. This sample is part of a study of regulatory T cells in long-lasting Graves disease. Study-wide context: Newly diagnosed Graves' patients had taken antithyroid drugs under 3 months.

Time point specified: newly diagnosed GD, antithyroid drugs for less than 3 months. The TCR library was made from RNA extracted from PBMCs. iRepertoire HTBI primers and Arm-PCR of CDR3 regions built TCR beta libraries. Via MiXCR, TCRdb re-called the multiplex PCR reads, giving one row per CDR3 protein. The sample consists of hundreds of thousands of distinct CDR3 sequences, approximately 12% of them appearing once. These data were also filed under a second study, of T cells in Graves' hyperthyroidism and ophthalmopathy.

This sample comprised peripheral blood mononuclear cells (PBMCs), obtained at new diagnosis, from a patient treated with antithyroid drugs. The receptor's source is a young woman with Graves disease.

CDR3 nucleotides: TGTGCCAGCAGTATTAGCGGGGGCTCCTACAATGAGCAGTTCTTC. It translates to CASSISGGSYNEQFF. This chain uses TRBV12-3 or TRBV12-4 with TRBJ2-1; 9 nucleotides line up with TRBD2. After removal of 5 bases from V and 0 bases from J, the junction contained 2 bases not matched to a gene. This CDR3 spans 15 amino acids.